This TCR beta chain is drawn from a study of CD8 T cells in Susac syndrome. RNA was extracted with the RNeasy kit, and a quantity of roughly 0.5 to 1 ug was reverse transcribed using random hexamers. TCRdb used MiXCR to reprocess the immunoSEQ multiplex PCR reads, holding one entry per CDR3 protein. The sample holds hundreds of thousands of distinct CDR3 sequences, approximately 94% seen once. While CD8+ and CD4+ T cells were isolated negatively, TEMRA cells were enriched by FACS. The CDR3 is 15 residues long. CDR1 and CDR2 (germline): LNHDA, SQIVND (reference sequence). With V trimmed by 4 bases and J by 1 base, 4 bases remained unmatched.

The receptor was isolated from a human donor with Susac syndrome. The sample comprised CD4+ T cells from PBMCs. The V call is TRBV19, the J call TRBJ2-5, with 9 bases aligning to TRBD2. The CDR3 coding sequence is TGTGCCAGTAGTACCTCGACTAGCGGCCAAGAGACCCAGTACTTC. Translated, it gives CASSTSTSGQETQYF. Full variable domain (remainder filled in from reference TRBV19 and TRBJ2-5): DGGITQSPKYLFRKEGQNVTLSCEQNLNHDAMYWYRQDPGQGLRLIYYSQIVNDFQKGDIAEGYSVSREKKESFPLTVTSAQKNPTAFYLCASSTSTSGQETQYFGPGTRLLVL.